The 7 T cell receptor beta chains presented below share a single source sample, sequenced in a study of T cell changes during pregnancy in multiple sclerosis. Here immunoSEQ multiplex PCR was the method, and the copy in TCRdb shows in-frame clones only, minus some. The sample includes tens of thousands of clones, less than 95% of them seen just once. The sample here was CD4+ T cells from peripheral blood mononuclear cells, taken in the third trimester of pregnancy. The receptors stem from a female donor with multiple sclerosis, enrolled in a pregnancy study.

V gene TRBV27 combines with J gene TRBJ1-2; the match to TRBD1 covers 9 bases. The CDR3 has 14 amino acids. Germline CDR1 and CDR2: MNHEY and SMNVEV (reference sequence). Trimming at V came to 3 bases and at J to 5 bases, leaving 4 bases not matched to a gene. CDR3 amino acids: CASSFNRGRYGYTF. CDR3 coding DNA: TGTGCCAGCAGTTTTAACAGGGGGCGATATGGCTACACCTTC.

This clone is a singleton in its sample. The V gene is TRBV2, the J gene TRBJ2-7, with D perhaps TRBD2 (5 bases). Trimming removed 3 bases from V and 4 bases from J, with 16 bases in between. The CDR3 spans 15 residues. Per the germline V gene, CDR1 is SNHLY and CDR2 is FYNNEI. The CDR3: CASSEQRILLYEQYF. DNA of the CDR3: TGTGCCAGCAGTGAGCAGCGGATCTTATTATACGAGCAGTACTTC.

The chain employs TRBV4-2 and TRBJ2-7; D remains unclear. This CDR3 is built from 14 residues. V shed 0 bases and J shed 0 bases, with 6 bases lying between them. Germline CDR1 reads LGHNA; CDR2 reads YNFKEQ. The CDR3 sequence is CASSQDPGSYEQYF. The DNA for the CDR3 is TGTGCCAGCAGCCAAGATCCGGGCTCCTACGAGCAGTACTTC.

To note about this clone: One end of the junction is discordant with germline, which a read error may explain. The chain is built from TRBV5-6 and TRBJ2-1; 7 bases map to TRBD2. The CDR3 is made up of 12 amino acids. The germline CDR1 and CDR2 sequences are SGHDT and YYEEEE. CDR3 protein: CASSLALGGSVF. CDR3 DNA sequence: TGTGCCAGCAGCTTGGCCCTGGGAGGGTCGGTCTTC.

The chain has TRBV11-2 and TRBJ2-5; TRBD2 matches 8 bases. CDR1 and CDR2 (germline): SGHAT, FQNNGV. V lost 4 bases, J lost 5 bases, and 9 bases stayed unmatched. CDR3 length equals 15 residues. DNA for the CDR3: TGTGCCAGCAGCTCGGGACTAGGAAACTCGGAGACCCAGTACTTC. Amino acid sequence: CASSSGLGNSETQYF.

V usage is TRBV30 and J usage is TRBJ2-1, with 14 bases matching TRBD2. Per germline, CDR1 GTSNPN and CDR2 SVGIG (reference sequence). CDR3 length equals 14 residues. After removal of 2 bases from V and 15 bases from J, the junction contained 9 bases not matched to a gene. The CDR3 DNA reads TGTGCCTGGAGTTTTCCGGGACTAGCGGGAGAACTGTTCTTC. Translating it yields CAWSFPGLAGELFF.

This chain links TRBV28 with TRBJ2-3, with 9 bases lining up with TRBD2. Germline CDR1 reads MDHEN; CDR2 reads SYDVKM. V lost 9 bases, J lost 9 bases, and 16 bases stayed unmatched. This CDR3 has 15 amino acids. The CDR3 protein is CASRTLGLAGGTQYF. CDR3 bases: TGTGCCAGTCGAACCTTGGGACTAGCAGGGGGGACGCAGTATTTT.